The clone carrying this T cell receptor (beta chain) was counted a few times. What it binds is not known. The source of the sample is a study of T cell repertoires in cytomegalovirus infection. Study background: In the study, CMV epitopes included recently identified HLA-C-restricted and well-studied HLA-B-restricted ones. CMV infection together with matching HLA type was indicated by public TCR beta signatures.

TCRdb redid the calling of the reads with MiXCR, one entry per CDR3 protein. The table has a few hundred thousand distinct CDR3 sequences, around 29% seen once; the top ten hold 20%. This CDR3 spans 15 amino acids. The trim removed 7 bases at V and 7 bases at J, leaving 11 bases unmatched. Findings and limits, study-wide: CMV-specific TCR beta clonotypes restricted by HLA-C were the ones dominating the ex vivo response.

This rearrangement joins TRBV12-3 or TRBV12-4 to TRBJ1-5, with 9 bases lining up with TRBD1. Sample: cultured PBMCs, taken from culture after CMV antigen stimulation. The receptor was derived from a human donor in good health (CMV status not recorded). Some clones in this sample may be carry-over from other donors' samples. The DNA for the CDR3 is TGTGCCAGCACCCCGCCCGGGACAGGGAGGCAGCCCCAGCATTTT. Amino acid sequence: CASTPPGTGRQPQHF.